This TCR beta chain comes out of a study of memory CD4+ T cells and cytomegalovirus serostatus. Method: immunoSEQ multiplex PCR; TCRdb's copy keeps in-frame clones and lacks some. The sample includes about 48,000 clones, about three quarters of them seen just once. Single viable CD3+CD4+CD8-CD45RO+ cells were sorted as the memory CD4+ T cells. CD4+ T cells were isolated by positive magnetic selection. Study observations and caveats: CD4+ memory repertoires contained about 40% of the 164 reported CMV TCRbeta sequences.

This clone was found a few times. The antigen is unknown. This sample includes further DNA sequences coding for the same CDR3. The V end lost 0 bases, the J end lost 6 bases, and 7 bases lay between the germline ends. CDR1 SGHRS and CDR2 YFSETQ come from the germline V gene. The CDR3 is 13 residues long. Sequencing was performed on memory CD4+ T cells from blood. The receptor's source is an adult in good health and CMV-seronegative. The chain has TRBV5-1 and TRBJ1-5; no definite D call. The CDR3 bases are TGCGCCAGCAGCTTGGAATTTGGTCAGCCCCAGCATTTT. The encoded protein is CASSLEFGQPQHF.